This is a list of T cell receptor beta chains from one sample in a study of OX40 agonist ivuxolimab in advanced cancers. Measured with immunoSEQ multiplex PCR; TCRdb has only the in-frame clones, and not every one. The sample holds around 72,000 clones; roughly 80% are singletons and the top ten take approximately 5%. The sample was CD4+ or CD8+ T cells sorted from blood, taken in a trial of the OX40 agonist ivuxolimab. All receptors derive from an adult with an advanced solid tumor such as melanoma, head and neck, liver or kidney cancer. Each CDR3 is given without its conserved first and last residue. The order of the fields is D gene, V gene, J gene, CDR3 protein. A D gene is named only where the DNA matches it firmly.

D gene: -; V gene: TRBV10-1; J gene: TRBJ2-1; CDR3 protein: ASSWSSSYNEQF
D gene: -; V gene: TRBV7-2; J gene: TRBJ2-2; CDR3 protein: ASSFSRTGELF
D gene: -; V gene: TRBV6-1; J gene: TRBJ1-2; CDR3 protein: ASSAPGPSYYGYT
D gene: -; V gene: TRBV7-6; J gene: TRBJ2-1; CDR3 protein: ASSLGVGGNEQF
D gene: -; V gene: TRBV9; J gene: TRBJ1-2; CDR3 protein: ASSVGFQGDGYT
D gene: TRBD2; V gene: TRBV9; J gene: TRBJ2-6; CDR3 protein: ASSVGFRDYSGANVLT
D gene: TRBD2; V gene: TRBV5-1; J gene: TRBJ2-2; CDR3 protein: ASSAGTSGRATGELF
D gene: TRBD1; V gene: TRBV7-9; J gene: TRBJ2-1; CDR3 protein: ASRQDRYNEQF
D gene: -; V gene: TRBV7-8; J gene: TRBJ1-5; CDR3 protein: ASSLDRTNSNQPQH
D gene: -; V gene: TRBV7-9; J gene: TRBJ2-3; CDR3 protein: ASSLGRAGTDTQY
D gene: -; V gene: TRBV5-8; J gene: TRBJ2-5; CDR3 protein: ASSPDVETQY
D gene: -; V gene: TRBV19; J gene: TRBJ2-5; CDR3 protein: ATGRDSAGQETQY
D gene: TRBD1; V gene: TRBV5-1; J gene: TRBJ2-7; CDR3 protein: ASTRTGPYEQY
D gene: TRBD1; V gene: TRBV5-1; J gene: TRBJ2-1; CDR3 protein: ASSSIRDREHNEQF
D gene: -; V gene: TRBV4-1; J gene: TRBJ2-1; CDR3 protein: ASSQDPSGRYNEQF
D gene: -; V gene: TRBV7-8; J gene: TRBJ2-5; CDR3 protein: ASSFSHGQETQY
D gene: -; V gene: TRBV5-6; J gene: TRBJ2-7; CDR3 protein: ASSTGPYEQY
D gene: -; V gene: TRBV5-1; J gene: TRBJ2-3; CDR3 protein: ASSPERADTQY
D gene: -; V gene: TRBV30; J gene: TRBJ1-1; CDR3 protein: AWSPLSPNTEAF
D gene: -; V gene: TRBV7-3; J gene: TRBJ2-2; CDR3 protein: ASSRTSYEAGELF
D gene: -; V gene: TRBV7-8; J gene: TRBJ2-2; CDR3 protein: ASFYPNTGELF
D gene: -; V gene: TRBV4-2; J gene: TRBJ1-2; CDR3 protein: ASSQRTEATNYGYT
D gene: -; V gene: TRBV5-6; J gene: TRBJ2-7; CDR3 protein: ASSPFGGPAYEQY
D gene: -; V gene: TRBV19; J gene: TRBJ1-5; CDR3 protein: ASSGGAQPQH
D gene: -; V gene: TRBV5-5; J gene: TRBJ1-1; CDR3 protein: ASSLEAGSEAF
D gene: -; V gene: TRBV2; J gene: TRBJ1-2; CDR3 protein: ASSADSLNYGYT
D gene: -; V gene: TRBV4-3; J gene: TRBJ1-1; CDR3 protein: ASSQGTLNTEAF
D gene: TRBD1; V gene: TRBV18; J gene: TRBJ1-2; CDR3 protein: ASSGTGAYGYT
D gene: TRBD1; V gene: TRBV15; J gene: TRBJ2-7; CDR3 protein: ATSARQGPHEQY
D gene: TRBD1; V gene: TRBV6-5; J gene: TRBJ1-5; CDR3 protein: ASRTGGVNQPQH
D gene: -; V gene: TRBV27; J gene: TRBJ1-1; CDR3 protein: ASSLYGGTTEAF
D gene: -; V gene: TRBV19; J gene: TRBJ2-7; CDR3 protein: ASSIGMLYEQY
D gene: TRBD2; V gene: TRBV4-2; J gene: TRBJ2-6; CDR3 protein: ASSRVTSGGAEGANVLT
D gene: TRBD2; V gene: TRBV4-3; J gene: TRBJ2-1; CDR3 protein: ASSHGERGNEQF
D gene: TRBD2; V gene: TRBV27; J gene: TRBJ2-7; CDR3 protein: ASSLFSSSGDEQY
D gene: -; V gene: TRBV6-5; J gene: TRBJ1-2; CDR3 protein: ASSEDRYYGYT
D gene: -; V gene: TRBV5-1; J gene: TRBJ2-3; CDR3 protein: ASSWGGGRADTQY
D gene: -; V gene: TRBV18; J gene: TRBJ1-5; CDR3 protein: ASSPPNGNQPQH
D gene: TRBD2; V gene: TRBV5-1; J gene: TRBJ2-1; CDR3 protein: ASSLGTSGSGYEQF
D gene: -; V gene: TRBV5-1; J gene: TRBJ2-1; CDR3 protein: ASSLGVSYNEQF
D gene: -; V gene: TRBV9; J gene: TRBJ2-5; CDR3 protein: ASSQDQETQY
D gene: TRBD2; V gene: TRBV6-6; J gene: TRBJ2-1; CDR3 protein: ASSSGLAGVYEQF
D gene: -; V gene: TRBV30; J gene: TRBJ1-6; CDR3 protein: AWSVGGNNSPLH
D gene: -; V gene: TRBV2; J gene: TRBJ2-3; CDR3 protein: AISGVSTDTQY